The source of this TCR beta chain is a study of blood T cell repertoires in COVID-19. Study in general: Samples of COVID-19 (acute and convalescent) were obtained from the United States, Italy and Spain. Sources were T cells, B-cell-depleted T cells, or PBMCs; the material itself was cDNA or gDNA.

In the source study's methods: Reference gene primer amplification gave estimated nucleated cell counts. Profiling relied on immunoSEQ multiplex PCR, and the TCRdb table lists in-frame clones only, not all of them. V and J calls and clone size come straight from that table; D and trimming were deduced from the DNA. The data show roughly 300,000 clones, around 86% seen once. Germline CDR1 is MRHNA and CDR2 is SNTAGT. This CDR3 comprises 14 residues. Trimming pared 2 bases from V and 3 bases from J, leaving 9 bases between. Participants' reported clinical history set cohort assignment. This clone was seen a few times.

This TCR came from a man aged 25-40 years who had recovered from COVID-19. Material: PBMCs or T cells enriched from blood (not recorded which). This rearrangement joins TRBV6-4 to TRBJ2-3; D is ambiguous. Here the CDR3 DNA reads TGTGCCAGCAGTGACAAACCTAGTACAGATACGCAGTATTTT. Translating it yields CASSDKPSTDTQYF.